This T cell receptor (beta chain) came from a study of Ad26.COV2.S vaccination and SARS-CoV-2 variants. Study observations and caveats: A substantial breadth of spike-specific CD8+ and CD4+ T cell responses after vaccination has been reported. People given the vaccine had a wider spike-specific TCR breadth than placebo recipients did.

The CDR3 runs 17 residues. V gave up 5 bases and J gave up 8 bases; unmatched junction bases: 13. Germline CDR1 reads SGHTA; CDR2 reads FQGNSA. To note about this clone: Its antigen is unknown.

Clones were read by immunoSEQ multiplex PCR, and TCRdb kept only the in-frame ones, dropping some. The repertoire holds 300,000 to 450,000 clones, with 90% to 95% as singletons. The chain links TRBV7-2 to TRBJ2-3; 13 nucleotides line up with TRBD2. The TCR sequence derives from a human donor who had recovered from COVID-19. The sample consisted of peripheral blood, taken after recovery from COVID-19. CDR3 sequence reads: CASSTLPGLAGRGTQYF. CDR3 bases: TGTGCCAGCAGCACCCTCCCGGGACTAGCGGGGAGGGGTACGCAGTATTTT.